Shown below are 8 T cell receptor beta chains from a single sample sequenced in a study of blood T cell repertoires in COVID-19. Sequenced by immunoSEQ multiplex PCR; TCRdb stores in-frame clones only, minus some. This repertoire shows hundreds of thousands of clones, over 80% found once; its top ten account for approximately 9%. The sample comprised PBMCs or T cells enriched from blood (not recorded which). All receptors derive from a woman aged 18-29 years who had recovered from COVID-19.

This rearrangement joins TRBV3-1 (or the pseudogene TRBV3-2) to TRBJ1-4; D unclear. Germline CDR1 LGHDT, CDR2 YNNKEL (reference sequence). The CDR3 consists of 14 residues. V was trimmed by 4 bases and J by 4 bases, leaving 10 bases between them. In DNA form, the CDR3 reads TGTGCCAGCAGCCTCAACACAATTAATGAAAAACTGTTTTTT. This gives the protein CASSLNTINEKLFF.

The rearrangement links TRBV7-8 to TRBJ1-4; D remains unclear. The CDR3 length is 13 residues. Per germline, CDR1 SGHVS and CDR2 FQNEAQ. Trimming pared 4 bases from V and 8 bases from J, leaving 11 bases between. CDR3 coding DNA: TGTGCCAGCAGCTCCAAAGTCAGGGAAAAACTGTTTTTT. This encodes CASSSKVREKLFF.

This clone showed up just a few times. The rearrangement joins TRBV10-1 to TRBJ1-5, with 11 nucleotides matching TRBD1. Germline CDR1 reads WNHNN; CDR2 reads SYGVQD (reference sequence). Germline trimming cut 7 bases from V and 6 bases from J; bases unmatched to any gene: 8. This CDR3 contains 15 residues. For the CDR3, the DNA is TGCGCCAGCAATTTGGACAGGGGGCCCGGTCAGCCCCAGCATTTT. This sequence encodes CASNLDRGPGQPQHF.

With respect to this clone: Distinct nucleotide sequences in the sample also encode this CDR3. The chain combines TRBV28 with TRBJ1-5; TRBD1 is a possible D gene (5 bases). CDR1 is MDHEN and CDR2 is SYDVKM in the germline V gene. This CDR3 is 13 amino acids long. The V end lost 4 bases, the J end lost 1 base, and 5 bases lay between the germline ends. The CDR3 coding sequence is TGTGCCAGCAGTTCAGGGAGCAATCAGCCCCAGCATTTT. It codes for CASSSGSNQPQHF.

The V call is TRBV4-3, the J call TRBJ2-5, with D possibly TRBD1 on 5 matching bases. Germline values: CDR1 LGHNA, CDR2 YSLEER. Trimming left V 0 bases short and J 6 bases short, with 8 bases between. CDR3 length: 13 residues. The CDR3, as DNA: TGCGCCAGCAGCCAAGAGACAGTCCAGACCCAGTACTTC. The encoded protein is CASSQETVQTQYF.

As regards this clone: A junction end diverges from the germline sequence, so it may reflect a read error. The chain uses TRBV28 and TRBJ1-3; tentatively, D is TRBD1 (5 bases). Germline V gives CDR1 MDHEN, CDR2 SYDVKM. The CDR3 spans 14 residues. The CDR3 spells CASSPGGAGNTIYF. In DNA form, the CDR3 reads TGTGCCAGCAGTCCGGGGGGAGCTGGGAACACCATATATTTT.

This rearrangement joins TRBV4-1 to TRBJ1-5; D is unclear. CDR1 is MGHRA and CDR2 is YSYEKL in the germline V gene. V dropped 4 bases and J dropped 7 bases, with 14 bases sitting between them. The CDR3 runs to 14 residues. The CDR3 loop is CASSPPGSGQPQHF. CDR3 DNA: TGCGCCAGCAGCCCCCCGGGGAGCGGGCAGCCCCAGCATTTT.

The V and J genes are TRBV19 and TRBJ1-2; 9 bases line up with TRBD1. V lost 8 bases to trimming and J lost 6 bases; unmatched junction nucleotides: 4. CDR1 and CDR2 from the germline V gene are LNHDA and SQIVND (reference sequence). CDR3 length: 12 residues. The CDR3 spells CASSDRGNGYTF. CDR3 nucleotides: TGTGCCAGTTCGGACAGGGGAAATGGCTACACCTTC.